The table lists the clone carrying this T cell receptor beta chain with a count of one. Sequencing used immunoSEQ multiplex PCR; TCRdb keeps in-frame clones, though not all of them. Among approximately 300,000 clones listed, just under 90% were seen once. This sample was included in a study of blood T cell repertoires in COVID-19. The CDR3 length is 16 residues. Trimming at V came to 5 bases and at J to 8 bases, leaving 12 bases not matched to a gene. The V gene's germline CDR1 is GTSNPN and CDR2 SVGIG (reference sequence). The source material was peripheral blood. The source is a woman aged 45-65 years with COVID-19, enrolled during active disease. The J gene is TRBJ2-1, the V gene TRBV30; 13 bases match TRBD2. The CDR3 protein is CAWDDKGLAGEHEQFF. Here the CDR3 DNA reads TGTGCCTGGGATGATAAAGGACTAGCGGGAGAGCATGAGCAGTTCTTC.